This is a list of T cell receptor beta chains from one sample in a study of shared clonotypes between healthy human individuals. Clones were read by immunoSEQ multiplex PCR, and TCRdb kept only the in-frame ones, dropping some. The profile covers 2.5 million or so clones, with around 94% appearing a single time and under 0.15% taken by the ten largest. Specimen: naive CD4+ T cells sorted from blood. The receptor source for this set is a man aged 18 to 29 in good health. CDR3s include the opening cysteine and the closing phenylalanine or tryptophan. Fields, in order: J gene, V gene, CDR3 protein.

>TRBJ2-1|TRBV6-1
CASSEAPGSSYNEQFF
>TRBJ2-1|TRBV7-2
CASSFRLAGVNEQFF
>TRBJ2-7|TRBV30
CAWSVQVRGSYEQYF
>TRBJ2-7|TRBV4-1
CASSQVWNSLTRQYF
>TRBJ1-2|TRBV10-3
CATSTGASSVDGYTF
>TRBJ2-1|TRBV6-5
CASSYGAWGNEQFF
>TRBJ1-2|TRBV6-1
CASSEHLREYGYTF
>TRBJ1-3|TRBV5-1
CASSLEAYSGNTIYF
>TRBJ1-2|TRBV6-5
CASSYSSGVTSGYTF
>TRBJ2-2|TRBV11-3
CASSSRGGNTGELFF
>NA|TRBV6-5
CASSLGQGNEQYF
>TRBJ2-7|TRBV10-3
CATRGQGALRNYEQYF
>TRBJ1-2|TRBV28
CASSFPAGGDYGYTF
>TRBJ1-2|TRBV5-8
CASSFLQSHPNYGYTF
>TRBJ2-3|TRBV11-2
CASSLAGQGTTDTQYF
>TRBJ2-3|TRBV10-3
CATQEDGFRADTQYF
>TRBJ1-1|TRBV19
CASTRDRGQTEAFF
>TRBJ2-7|TRBV27
CASSLAQGFSYEQYF
>TRBJ1-2|TRBV5-1
CASSWTGIDGYTF
>TRBJ2-3|TRBV5-1
CASSPQGTTDTQYF
>TRBJ2-4|TRBV30
CAWSGGAKNIQYF
>TRBJ2-7|TRBV5-6
CASSLGHRDAYEQYF
>TRBJ2-3|TRBV2
CASSEGADDTQYF
>TRBJ1-2|TRBV7-8
CASSLFRDSGRIYGYTF
>TRBJ2-2|TRBV7-2
CASSLNTGELFF
>TRBJ2-2|TRBV11-2
CASSPRKGASSNTGELFF
>TRBJ2-7|TRBV5-1
CASSPIPDSGEQYF
>TRBJ2-5|TRBV6-5
CASSYSRRGGRETQYF
>TRBJ1-1|TRBV4-2
CASKEETGSSEAFF
>TRBJ1-4|TRBV6-5
CASSHRGATNEKLFF
>TRBJ1-4|TRBV5-1
CASGPGAVNEKLFF
>TRBJ1-6|TRBV7-9
CASSFGTNSPLHF
>TRBJ2-3|TRBV2
CASSPSGGATDTQYF
>TRBJ2-6|TRBV7-7
CASSLWYGANVLTF
>TRBJ2-2|TRBV12-5
CASGTGLAGGGSLFF
>TRBJ1-3|TRBV27
CASSLSTGNTIYF
>TRBJ2-7|TRBV7-6
CASSSLSGIGEQYF
>TRBJ2-6|TRBV7-2
CASSFFRGSGANVLTF
>TRBJ1-5|TRBV6-1
CASSGYSNQPQHF
>TRBJ2-3|TRBV7-7
CASSLSGAGTDTQYF
>TRBJ1-2|TRBV6-1
CAIGQGYTYGYTF
>TRBJ1-5|TRBV5-1
CASSLEGFQPQHF
>TRBJ2-7|TRBV19
CASSIKAGAYEQYF
>TRBJ1-5|TRBV18
CASSQFNSGTGDNQPQHF
>TRBJ2-5|TRBV7-9
CASSVPGQGAETQYF
>TRBJ1-1|TRBV10-3
CAIDRGKNTEAFF
>TRBJ1-2|TRBV6-6
CASSSDRAFGYTF
>TRBJ1-2|TRBV7-9
CASRHFEGQGGYTF
>TRBJ2-3|TRBV27
CASSLGSFSTDTQYF
>TRBJ2-2|TRBV9
CASSVAGTRYTGELFF
>TRBJ2-3|TRBV30
CAWGASRTSGNYPDTQYF
>TRBJ1-4|TRBV9
CASSVDPGEKLFF
>TRBJ2-3|TRBV15
CATSRDLGGPDTQYF
>TRBJ1-3|TRBV28
CASSSPRVTPNTIYF
>TRBJ2-7|TRBV7-2
CASSPRAPGAYEQYF